What follows describes a single T cell receptor beta chain. Its antigen is unknown. V lost 4 bases to trimming and J lost 6 bases, with 12 bases between them. The CDR3 loop spans 13 amino acids. Per the germline V gene, CDR1 is SGHNT and CDR2 is YYREEE (reference sequence). Intraepithelial and lamina propria lymphocytes were freed from processed graft tissue. The protocol was immunoSEQ multiplex PCR, while the TCRdb copy is restricted to in-frame clones and leaves out a portion. This table has about 15,000 clones, about two thirds appearing once. This entry belongs to a study of graft-versus-host responses after intestinal transplantation. Study-wide background: Anti-thymocyte globulin was used for induction in all recipients, who then took tacrolimus and steroids for approximately 3 years. General study results and limits: Investigators detected GvH clones in recipient marrow, with some emerging earlier in ileum or blood. High graft-versus-host to host-versus-graft clonal ratios were seen in allografts of patients with graft-donor T cell macrochimerism.

The receptor was isolated from a human patient who received an intestinal transplant, so some T cells may come from the graft donor. The chain joins TRBV5-4 to TRBJ2-3; maybe TRBD2 (6 bases). Material: ileum tissue, obtained approximately 700 days after intestinal transplantation. The CDR3 DNA sequence: TGTGCCAGCAGCCAACTAGGAGGGGATACGCAGTATTTT. Its protein is CASSQLGGDTQYF. The variable domain in full, with the rest retrieved from reference TRBV5-4 and TRBJ2-3, is ETGVTQSPTHLIKTRGQQVTLRCSSQSGHNTVSWYQQALGQGPQFIFQYYREEENGRGNFPPRFSGLQFPNYSSELNVNALELDDSALYLCASSQLGGDTQYFGPGTRLTVL.